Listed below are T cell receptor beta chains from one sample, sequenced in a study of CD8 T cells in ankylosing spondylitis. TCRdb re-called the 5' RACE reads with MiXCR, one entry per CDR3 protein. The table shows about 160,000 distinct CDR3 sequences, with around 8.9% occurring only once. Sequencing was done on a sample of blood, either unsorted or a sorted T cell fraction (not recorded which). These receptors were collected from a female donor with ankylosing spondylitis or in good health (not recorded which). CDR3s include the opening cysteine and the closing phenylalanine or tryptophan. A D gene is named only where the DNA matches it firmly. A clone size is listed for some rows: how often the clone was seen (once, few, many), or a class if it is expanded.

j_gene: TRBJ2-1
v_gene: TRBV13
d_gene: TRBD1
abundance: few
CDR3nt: TGTGCCAGCAGCTTACGGGACAGAATGATTTTGGAGCAGTTCTTC
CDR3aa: CASSLRDRMILEQFF

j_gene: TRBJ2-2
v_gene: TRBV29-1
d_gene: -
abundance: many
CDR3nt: TGCAGCGTTGAAGATAGAGGAGGGATGCACGGGGAGCTGTTTTTT
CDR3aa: CSVEDRGGMHGELFF

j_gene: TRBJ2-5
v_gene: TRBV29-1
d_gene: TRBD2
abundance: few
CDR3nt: TGCAGCGTTGAATTTCTGGCTAGCGGGAGCGGCGAGACCCAGTACTTC
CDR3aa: CSVEFLASGSGETQYF

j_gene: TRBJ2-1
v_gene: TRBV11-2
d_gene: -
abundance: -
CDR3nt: TGTGCCAGCAGCCCGGCTGTCCCCGGTGGCTTC
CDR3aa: CASSPAVPGGF

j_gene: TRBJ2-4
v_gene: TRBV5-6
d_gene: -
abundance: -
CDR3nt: TGTGCCAGCAGCTTAGCCTTAGCCAAAAACATTCAGTACTTC
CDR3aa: CASSLALAKNIQYF

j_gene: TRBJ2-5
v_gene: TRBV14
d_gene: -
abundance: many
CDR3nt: TGTGCCAGCAGCCAAAGATGGGTCAGAGAAGAGACCCAGTACTTC
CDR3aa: CASSQRWVREETQYF

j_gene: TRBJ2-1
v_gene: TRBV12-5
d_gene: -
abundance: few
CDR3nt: TGTGCTAGTGACTTAGGCAGGAGCTCCTACAATGAGCAGTTCTTC
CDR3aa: CASDLGRSSYNEQFF

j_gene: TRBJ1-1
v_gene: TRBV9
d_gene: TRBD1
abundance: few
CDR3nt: TGTGCCAGCAGCGAGGGACAACAGGGGGGAGCTTTCTTT
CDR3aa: CASSEGQQGGAFF

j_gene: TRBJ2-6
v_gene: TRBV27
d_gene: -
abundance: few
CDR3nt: TGTGCCAGCAAGGAATGGACGACCAACGTCCTGACTTTC
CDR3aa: CASKEWTTNVLTF

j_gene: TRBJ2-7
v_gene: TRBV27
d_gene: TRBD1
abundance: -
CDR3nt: TGTGCCAGCAGGCCCCGTTCCGGGACAGGGGTCTATGAGCAGTACTTC
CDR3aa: CASRPRSGTGVYEQYF

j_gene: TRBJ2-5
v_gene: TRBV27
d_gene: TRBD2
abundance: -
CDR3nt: TGTGCCAGCAGTTCAAATCTAGCGGGTCACAGAAGGCACCCCCAAGAGACCCAGTACTTC
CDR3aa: CASSSNLAGHRRHPQETQYF

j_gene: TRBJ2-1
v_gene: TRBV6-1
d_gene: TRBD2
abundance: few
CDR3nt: TGTGCCAGCAGTCAGTGGGGGGCTAGCGGGATTGGTGACAATGAGCAGTTCTTC
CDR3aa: CASSQWGASGIGDNEQFF

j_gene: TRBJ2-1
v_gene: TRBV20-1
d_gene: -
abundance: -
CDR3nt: TGCAGTGCCAGAGGGGGGATCGATGAGCAGTTCTTC
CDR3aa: CSARGGIDEQFF

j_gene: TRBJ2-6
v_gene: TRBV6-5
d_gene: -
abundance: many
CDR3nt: TGTGCCAGCAGTTTCGGGATTGGCCCCTCTGGGGCCAACGTCCTGACTTTC
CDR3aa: CASSFGIGPSGANVLTF

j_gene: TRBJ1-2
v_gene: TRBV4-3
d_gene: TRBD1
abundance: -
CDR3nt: TGCGCCAGCAGCCAAGTCTGGGGACAGAACTATGGCTACACCTTC
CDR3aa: CASSQVWGQNYGYTF

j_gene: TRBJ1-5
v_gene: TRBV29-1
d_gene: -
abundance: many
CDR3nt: TGCAGCGTGTCGACAGGAGGTAGCAATCAGCCCCAGCATTTT
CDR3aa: CSVSTGGSNQPQHF

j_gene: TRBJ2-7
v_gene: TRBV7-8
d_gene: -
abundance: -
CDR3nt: TGTGCCAGCAGCTTACAGGCGTACAGGACCTACGAGCAGTACTTC
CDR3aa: CASSLQAYRTYEQYF

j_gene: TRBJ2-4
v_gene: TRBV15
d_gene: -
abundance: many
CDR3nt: TGTGCCACCCTGGGAATAGCCAAAAACATTCAGTACTTC
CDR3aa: CATLGIAKNIQYF

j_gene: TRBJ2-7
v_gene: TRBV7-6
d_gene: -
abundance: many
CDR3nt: TGTGCCAGCAGCTTAGACGGAGGCGAGCAGTACTTC
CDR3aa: CASSLDGGEQYF

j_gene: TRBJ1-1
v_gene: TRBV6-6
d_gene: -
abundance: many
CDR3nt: TGTGCCAGCAGTTATCCAGGGAACACTGAAGCTTTCTTT
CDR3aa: CASSYPGNTEAFF

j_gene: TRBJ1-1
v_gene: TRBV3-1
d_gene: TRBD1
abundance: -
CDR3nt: TGTGCCAGCAGGGGACAGCCGATTAACGCTCCCATGAACACTGAAGCTTTCTTT
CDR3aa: CASRGQPINAPMNTEAFF

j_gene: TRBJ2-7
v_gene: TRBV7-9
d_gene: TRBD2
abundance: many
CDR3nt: TGTGCCAGCAGCCCGGTAGCGGGCGGTCCCTACGAGCAGTACTTC
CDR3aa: CASSPVAGGPYEQYF

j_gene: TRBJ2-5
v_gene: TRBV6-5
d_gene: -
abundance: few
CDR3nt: TGTGCCAGCAGTTACGGGGACGGAGCTCAAGAGACCCAGTACTTC
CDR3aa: CASSYGDGAQETQYF

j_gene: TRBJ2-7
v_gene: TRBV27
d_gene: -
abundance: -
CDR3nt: TGTGCCAGCAGTTTTGGTGGGCCCGACGAGCAGTACTTC
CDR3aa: CASSFGGPDEQYF

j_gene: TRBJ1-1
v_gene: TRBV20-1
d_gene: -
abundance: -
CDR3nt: TGCAGTGCCAAATGGGAAGGGAAAGGGAGAGCTTTCTTT
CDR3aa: CSAKWEGKGRAFF